These T cell receptor beta chains were read from a single sample in a study of blood T cell repertoires in COVID-19. TCRdb's copy holds only in-frame clones and misses some; the assay was immunoSEQ multiplex PCR. Among some 260,000 clones listed, around 83% were seen once. The sample taken for sequencing was peripheral blood. The receptors shown here come from a man at least 80 years old with acute or convalescent COVID-19. Each CDR3 is given with its conserved first and last residue. A D gene is named only where the DNA matches it firmly. Clone sizes are given selectively: once, few, many, or a class where the clone is expanded.

j_call clone_size d_call v_call cdr3_nt cdr3_aa
TRBJ1-1 NA NA TRBV7-9 TGTGCCAGCAGCTTAGGAGGGTGGGACACTGAAGCTTTCTTT CASSLGGWDTEAFF
TRBJ2-2 NA NA TRBV27 TGTGCCAGCACCAGGAGGAGTTTGGCCGGGGAGCTGTTTTTT CASTRRSLAGELFF
TRBJ2-1 NA TRBD2 TRBV24-1 TGTGCCACCAGTGATCCCGGGACTAGCGGTTACAATGAGCAGTTCTTC CATSDPGTSGYNEQFF
TRBJ2-5 NA TRBD2 TRBV4-2 TGTGCCAGCAGCCAAGGGCGGGGGGGCTACCAAGAGACCCAGTACTTC CASSQGRGGYQETQYF
TRBJ1-4 NA NA TRBV2 TGTGCCAGCTCCTCGGGGAGGACTAATGAAAAACTGTTTTTT CASSSGRTNEKLFF
TRBJ1-5 NA TRBD1 TRBV19 TGTGCCAGTAGTTCTTACCGGGACAGGGGATGGAGCAATCAGCCCCAGCATTTT CASSSYRDRGWSNQPQHF
TRBJ1-2 NA NA TRBV6-5 TGTGCCAGCAGGGACAGAATCTATGGCTACACCTTC CASRDRIYGYTF
TRBJ1-2 NA TRBD1 TRBV18 TGTGCCAGCTCACGCGACAGGGATGGCTACACCTTC CASSRDRDGYTF
TRBJ1-1 NA NA TRBV18 TGTGCCAGCTCACCACCGACCGGCGGGGGAACTGAAGCTTTCTTT CASSPPTGGGTEAFF
TRBJ1-6 NA TRBD1 TRBV9 TGTGCCAGCAGCGTACAGGGGGGATATAATTCACCCCTCCACTTT CASSVQGGYNSPLHF
TRBJ1-1 NA NA TRBV18 TGTGCCAGCTCACCAAGCCGACAGAACACTGAAGCTTTCTTT CASSPSRQNTEAFF
TRBJ1-1 NA NA TRBV11-1 TGTGCCAGCAGCCTCCCTCGGGGGGCGAACACTGAAGCTTTCTTT CASSLPRGANTEAFF
TRBJ1-2 NA NA TRBV5-1 TGCGCCAGCAGCTTGTCGGGGTCGACTAACTATGGCTACACCTTC CASSLSGSTNYGYTF
TRBJ2-2 NA NA TRBV24-1 TGTGCCACCAGTGATTCTGCAGGGTTCGACACCGGGGAGCTGTTTTTT CATSDSAGFDTGELFF
TRBJ1-2 NA TRBD1 TRBV30 TGTGCCTGGAGACAGGGGGGAGGTAACTATGGCTACACCTTC CAWRQGGGNYGYTF
TRBJ1-4 NA NA TRBV27 TGTGCCAGCAGTTTTTCGGGTAATGAAAAACTGTTTTTT CASSFSGNEKLFF
TRBJ1-2 few NA TRBV28 TGTGCCAGCAGTTTACAGAACTATGGCTACACCTTC CASSLQNYGYTF
TRBJ1-4 NA TRBD1 TRBV5-1 TGCGCCAGCAGCTTGGTTGGACAGGGGTATGAAAAACTGTTTTTT CASSLVGQGYEKLFF
TRBJ2-7 once NA TRBV12-3/TRBV12-4 TGTGCCAGCAGTTTAATCGGCTACGAGCAGTACTTC CASSLIGYEQYF
TRBJ1-4 once TRBD1 TRBV7-9 TGTGCCAGCAGCTTAAACAGGGGGCGAACTAATGAAAAACTGTTTTTT CASSLNRGRTNEKLFF
TRBJ2-2 NA TRBD1 TRBV28 TGTGCCAGCAGTTTAAGCAGGGGGAGAGCCGGGGAGCTGTTTTTT CASSLSRGRAGELFF
TRBJ2-1 once NA TRBV19 TGTGCCAGTAGTATAGTGGTTACGGGGTACAATGAGCAGTTCTTC CASSIVVTGYNEQFF
TRBJ2-7 NA NA TRBV24-1 TGTGCCACCAGTGATCAGGTCGCCTACAAGCAGTACTTC CATSDQVAYKQYF
TRBJ1-4 NA NA TRBV12-3/TRBV12-4 TGTGCCAGCAGCCATAATGAAAAACTGTTTTTT CASSHNEKLFF
TRBJ1-1 few NA TRBV19 TGTGCCAGTAGTTTCGGGAGTACTGAAGCTTTCTTT CASSFGSTEAFF
TRBJ2-7 NA TRBD1 TRBV30 TGTGCCGCGGGTCCACAGGGGGCCCGACACTACGAGCAGTACTTC CAAGPQGARHYEQYF
TRBJ1-5 few NA TRBV19 TGTGCCAGTAGTATAGTTGGGGGGAACCAGCCCCAGCATTTT CASSIVGGNQPQHF
TRBJ2-7 NA TRBD1 TRBV5-5 TGTGCCAGCAGCCCAGACAGGGGGCCCTACGAGCAGTACTTC CASSPDRGPYEQYF
TRBJ2-1 once NA TRBV29-1 TGCAGTGGGGGCGGAGACTCCTACAATGAGCAGTTCTTC CSGGGDSYNEQFF
TRBJ1-6 few NA TRBV6-5 TGTGCCAGCAGTTACTCTGGACTGGACAGCCTCCTCCACTTT CASSYSGLDSLLHF
TRBJ2-7 NA TRBD2 TRBV11-2 TGTGCCAGCAGCCCCGGGACTAACTACGAGCAGTACTTC CASSPGTNYEQYF
TRBJ2-7 NA NA TRBV27 TGTGCCAGCAGTCTCCGAAGACAGACGCTTTTCGTTTACGAGCAGTACTTC CASSLRRQTLFVYEQYF
TRBJ2-7 NA TRBD1 TRBV29-1 TGCAGCGTAGGGCAGGGACAGGGAGGAGAGTACTTC CSVGQGQGGEYF
TRBJ1-4 many TRBD1 TRBV19 TGTGCCAGTAGTCCCTGGGACAGGGGGGAAAAACTGTTTTTT CASSPWDRGEKLFF
TRBJ2-7 NA TRBD2 TRBV28 TGTGCCAGCAGTCGTTCTAGCGGGGGGGTCCTGAACGAGCAGTACTTC CASSRSSGGVLNEQYF
TRBJ2-7 NA TRBD2 TRBV19 TGTGCCAGTAGTATGGGTAGCGGGGGCTCCTACGAGCAGTACTTC CASSMGSGGSYEQYF
TRBJ1-2 few NA TRBV6-1 TGTGCCAGCAGTGAGTCGGGTGGTGACAGCGGCTACACCTTC CASSESGGDSGYTF
TRBJ1-4 NA TRBD1 TRBV3-1/TRBV3-2 TGTGCCAGCAGCCAAGACGACAGGGCACGGAGGGGAACTAATGAAAAACTGTTTTTT CASSQDDRARRGTNEKLFF
TRBJ2-2 NA NA TRBV9 TGTGCCAGCAGCGTAGGGGGACAAGGGATCGGGGAGCTGTTTTTT CASSVGGQGIGELFF
TRBJ2-7 NA NA TRBV7-8 TGTGCCAGCAGCGTTTCTAGCGTCACCTCCTACGAGCAGTACTTC CASSVSSVTSYEQYF